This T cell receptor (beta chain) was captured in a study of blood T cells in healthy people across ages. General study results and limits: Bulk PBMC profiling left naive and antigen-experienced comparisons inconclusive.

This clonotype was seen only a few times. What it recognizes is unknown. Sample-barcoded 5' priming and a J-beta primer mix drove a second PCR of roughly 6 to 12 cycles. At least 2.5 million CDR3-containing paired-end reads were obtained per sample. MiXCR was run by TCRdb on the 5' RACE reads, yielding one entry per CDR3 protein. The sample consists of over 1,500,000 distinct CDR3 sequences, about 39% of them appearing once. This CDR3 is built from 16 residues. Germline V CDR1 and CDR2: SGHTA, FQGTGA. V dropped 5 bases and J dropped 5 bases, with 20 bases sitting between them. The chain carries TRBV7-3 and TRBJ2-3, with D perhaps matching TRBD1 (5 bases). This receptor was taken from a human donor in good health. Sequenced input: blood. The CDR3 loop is CASSQMPGSLIDTQYF. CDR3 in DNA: TGTGCCAGCAGCCAGATGCCAGGGTCGTTGATAGATACGCAGTATTTT.